This TCR beta chain originates from a study of blood T cell repertoires in COVID-19. Study background: Researchers got acute and convalescent COVID-19 samples from the United States, Italy and Spain. Sample material is recorded as cDNA or gDNA derived from T cells, B-cell-depleted T cells, or PBMCs.

Under the authors' procedure: Amplifying reference gene primers gave estimates of nucleated cell counts. Assay used: immunoSEQ multiplex PCR; TCRdb lists only in-frame clones, some missing. Clone size and the V and J calls come from that table; the DNA yielded D and trimming. The sample consists of approximately 9,700 clones, 89% of them appearing once. Points on this clone: The same CDR3 arises from other DNA sequences in this sample as well.

J was trimmed by 4 bases and V by 4 bases; bases with no gene match: 5. The CDR3 runs to 15 residues. Germline V CDR1 and CDR2: SGHRS, YFSETQ. The sequence was obtained from a human donor in a cohort sampled during active COVID-19. Sequencing input: peripheral blood. V is TRBV5-1 and J is TRBJ2-2, with 9 bases lining up with TRBD2. The CDR3 spells CASSLGGGGTGELFF. CDR3 bases: TGCGCCAGCAGCCTGGGCGGGGGGGGCACCGGGGAGCTGTTTTTT.